Listed below are T cell receptor beta chains from one sample, sequenced in a study of T cell repertoires in aging, cancer and after chemotherapy. TCRdb used MiXCR to reprocess the multiplex PCR reads, holding one entry per CDR3 protein. Of several thousand distinct CDR3 sequences listed, around a quarter were seen once; the top ten hold 4% to 4.5%. The sequencing input was blood. These receptors originate from a human donor with a solid tumor. Each CDR3 is given with its conserved first and last residue. The order of the fields is CDR3 protein, CDR3 DNA, J gene, V gene, clone size, D gene. D genes are given only for firm matches. Rows give clone size only sometimes, using once, few, many, or a class for an expanded clone.

CASSFRAGAYEQYF	TGTGCCAGCAGTTTTAGGGCAGGGGCCTACGAGCAGTACTTC	TRBJ2-7	TRBV12-3/TRBV12-4	few	NA
CASKDAGLVMFF	TGTGCCAGCAAGGATGCGGGACTAGTTATGTTCTTC	TRBJ2-1	TRBV27	few	TRBD2
CASSFEKNTEAFF	TGCGCCAGCAGCTTCGAAAAGAACACTGAAGCTTTCTTT	TRBJ1-1	TRBV5-1	NA	NA
CASGDPASSNEQFF	TGTGCCAGCGGAGATCCGGCTAGTAGCAATGAGCAGTTCTTC	TRBJ2-1	TRBV7-9	NA	NA
CASSFSSIGLTEQYF	TGTGCCAGCAGCTTCTCTTCTATCGGTCTCACCGAGCAGTACTTC	TRBJ2-7	TRBV7-3	NA	NA
CASSFGVLGNQPQHF	TGTGCCAGCAGTTTCGGGGTCCTGGGCAATCAGCCCCAGCATTTT	TRBJ1-5	TRBV28	once	NA
CASSLYRGRPGYEQFF	TGTGCCAGCAGCTTATATCGGGGACGACCTGGGTATGAGCAGTTCTTC	TRBJ2-1	TRBV7-2	NA	NA
CSARDRVDTGELFF	TGCAGTGCTAGAGACAGGGTGGACACCGGGGAGCTGTTTTTT	TRBJ2-2	TRBV20-1	few	NA
CASSQGRGTAHNEQFF	TGTGCCAGCAGCCAAGGGAGAGGAACTGCACACAATGAGCAGTTCTTC	TRBJ2-1	TRBV14	NA	NA
CASSLRSDYGYTF	TGTGCCAGCAGTTTAAGGTCGGATTATGGCTACACCTTC	TRBJ1-2	TRBV28	NA	NA
CASSTDEETQYF	TGTGCCAGCAGCACCGACGAGGAGACCCAGTACTTC	TRBJ2-5	TRBV11-3	NA	NA
CASSLPGTSGVNEQFF	TGTGCCAGCAGTTTGCCCGGGACTAGCGGGGTTAATGAGCAGTTCTTC	TRBJ2-1	TRBV6-5	few	TRBD2
CAWRRRNSGNTIYF	TGTGCCTGGAGGCGCAGGAACTCTGGAAACACCATATATTTT	TRBJ1-3	TRBV30	few	NA
CSVDDGQGGYGYTF	TGCAGCGTTGACGATGGACAGGGTGGCTATGGCTACACCTTC	TRBJ1-2	TRBV29-1	large	TRBD1
CASSVLAVPSRELFF	TGTGCCAGCAGCGTTCTAGCGGTCCCAAGTCGGGAGCTGTTTTTT	TRBJ2-2	TRBV9	NA	TRBD2
CASSLYGNTEAFF	TGTGCCAGCAGCTTGTACGGGAACACTGAAGCTTTCTTT	TRBJ1-1	TRBV7-9	NA	NA
CASSPYRRGRDTEAFF	TGTGCCAGCAGTCCTTACCGGCGGGGAAGGGACACTGAAGCTTTCTTT	TRBJ1-1	TRBV11-1	NA	NA
CSAIAGTSGYNEQFF	TGCAGTGCTATAGCCGGGACTAGCGGCTACAATGAGCAGTTCTTC	TRBJ2-1	TRBV20-1	NA	TRBD2
CATARITGGFNNEQFF	TGTGCCACAGCTAGAATAACAGGGGGATTTAACAATGAGCAGTTCTTC	TRBJ2-1	TRBV6-1	few	TRBD1
CASSLATYEQYF	TGTGCCAGCAGCTTAGCAACCTACGAGCAGTACTTC	TRBJ2-7	TRBV7-9	few	NA
CASSLEGQGLVEAFF	TGTGCCAGCAGCTTAGAAGGACAGGGCCTGGTTGAAGCTTTCTTT	TRBJ1-1	TRBV7-9	NA	TRBD1
CASSVWTANEQFF	TGTGCCAGCAGCGTTTGGACAGCCAATGAGCAGTTCTTC	TRBJ2-1	TRBV5-6	NA	NA
CASTLRRQGHPGEQYF	TGTGCCAGCACCTTACGGCGGCAGGGACACCCCGGCGAGCAGTACTTC	TRBJ2-7	TRBV6-2/TRBV6-3	NA	NA
CASSLGDRRDYGYTF	TGTGCCAGCAGCTTGGGAGACAGGAGGGACTATGGCTACACCTTC	TRBJ1-2	TRBV13	few	NA
CASSLSRTSGAHEQYF	TGTGCCAGCAGCCTCAGCCGGACTAGCGGAGCCCACGAGCAGTACTTC	TRBJ2-7	TRBV14	NA	TRBD2
CATTGGGGSVAFF	TGTGCCACTACAGGGGGCGGAGGAAGCGTAGCTTTCTTT	TRBJ1-1	TRBV25-1	NA	TRBD1
CAWSGGNTGELFF	TGTGCCTGGAGTGGAGGGAACACCGGGGAGCTGTTTTTT	TRBJ2-2	TRBV30	few	NA
CSAIAGGPQTQYF	TGCAGTGCCATAGCGGGGGGGCCTCAGACCCAGTACTTC	TRBJ2-5	TRBV20-1	few	TRBD2
CASRAGSFLAQNEKLFF	TGTGCCAGCAGAGCCGGGTCGTTCCTTGCCCAAAATGAAAAACTGTTTTTT	TRBJ1-4	TRBV27	few	NA
CSATSGLSSYNEQFF	TGCAGTGCTACTAGCGGGCTTAGCTCCTACAATGAGCAGTTCTTC	TRBJ2-1	TRBV20-1	few	TRBD2
CASRGASIQYF	TGTGCCAGTAGGGGGGCCAGCATTCAGTACTTC	TRBJ2-4	TRBV19	NA	NA
CASNDHSYEQYF	TGTGCCAGCAATGACCACTCCTACGAGCAGTACTTC	TRBJ2-7	TRBV5-6	NA	NA
CASSVRDRGQPQHF	TGTGCCAGTAGTGTCCGGGACAGGGGACAGCCCCAGCATTTT	TRBJ1-5	TRBV19	NA	TRBD1
CASSSNSNQPQHF	TGTGCCAGCAGTTCCAATAGCAATCAGCCCCAGCATTTT	TRBJ1-5	TRBV6-6	few	NA
CASSRGSKDTEAFF	TGTGCCAGCAGCCGAGGAAGTAAGGACACTGAAGCTTTCTTT	TRBJ1-1	TRBV7-9	NA	NA
CASSSPRTGTLDGYTF	TGTGCCAGCAGTTCCCCGAGGACAGGGACGCTTGATGGCTACACCTTC	TRBJ1-2	TRBV28	NA	TRBD1
CASSYRQTYEQYF	TGTGCCAGCAGTTACAGGCAGACCTACGAGCAGTACTTC	TRBJ2-7	TRBV6-5	medium-sized	NA
CASSKGQQNTEAFF	TGTGCCAGTAGTAAGGGACAGCAGAACACTGAAGCTTTCTTT	TRBJ1-1	TRBV19	NA	TRBD1
CASILISSYEQYF	TGTGCCAGCATCTTGATTAGCTCCTACGAGCAGTACTTC	TRBJ2-7	TRBV5-4	NA	NA
CASSSLGGQSSYEQYF	TGTGCCAGCAGTTCTCTTGGGGGGCAGAGCTCCTACGAGCAGTACTTC	TRBJ2-7	TRBV6-2/TRBV6-3	few	NA
CSARDKGNTIYF	TGCAGTGCTAGAGATAAAGGGAATACCATATATTTT	TRBJ1-3	TRBV20-1	few	NA
CASSPHLNGEQYF	TGTGCCAGTAGCCCGCACTTAAATGGCGAGCAGTACTTC	TRBJ2-7	TRBV19	NA	NA
CASTQIGDPTSPLHF	TGTGCCAGCACCCAGATAGGGGACCCTACCTCACCCCTCCACTTT	TRBJ1-6	TRBV6-6	NA	NA
CASSPRGGGTEAFF	TGTGCCAGCAGCCCGCGGGGAGGGGGCACTGAAGCTTTCTTT	TRBJ1-1	TRBV12-3/TRBV12-4	NA	NA
CASSSGTDIFGYTF	TGTGCCAGCAGTTCCGGGACGGATATCTTTGGCTACACCTTC	TRBJ1-2	TRBV27	NA	NA
CASSYAVGTEAFF	TGTGCCAGCAGTTACGCAGTAGGGACTGAAGCTTTCTTT	TRBJ1-1	TRBV6-2/TRBV6-3	few	NA